This TCR beta chain was retrieved from a study of shared clonotypes between healthy human individuals. The table came from immunoSEQ multiplex PCR; TCRdb's copy has only in-frame clones and leaves some out. This sample carries 1 million to 1.2 million clones, around 77% of them seen once, and the ten largest clones take over 0.8%. Worth noting for this clone: The target antigen is unknown.

This CDR3 region has 16 residues. V lost 2 bases to trimming and J lost 6 bases; unmatched junction nucleotides: 6. CDR1 and CDR2 (germline): SGHRS, YFSETQ. Study findings and constraints: Represented diversity, genetic and exposure-history alike, was limited by few donors. Specimens sampled were limited to blood, with tissue repertoires likely differing. Shared across a few donors were around 5% of the naive CD4 clonotypes.

The rearrangement joins TRBV5-1 to TRBJ2-1, with 12 bases that match TRBD2. The material sequenced was memory CD4+ T cells from PBMCs. Sample subset: CD45RA-negative fraction. The receptor's source is a young man in good health. Some clones in this sample may be carry-over from other donors' samples. CDR3 nucleotides: TGCGCCAGCAGCTTACCGGGACTAGCGGGCCCCAATGAGCAGTTCTTC. Protein: CASSLPGLAGPNEQFF.